Shown below are 27 T cell receptor beta chains from a single sample sequenced in a study of cytomegalovirus exposure and HLA in healthy donors. A multiplex PCR was run with 60 Vbeta primers and 13 Jbeta primers. Produced via immunoSEQ multiplex PCR; TCRdb's table is partial and in-frame only. The sample records roughly 86,000 clones, around 77% being singletons. Sequencing was performed on PBMCs. These receptors all stem from a man in his fifties in good health and CMV-seropositive.

The rearrangement joins TRBV5-1 to TRBJ1-3; D uncertain. CDR3 length equals 14 residues. Germline lookup yields CDR1 SGHRS and CDR2 YFSETQ. Trimming took 0 bases from V and 3 from J, leaving 7 bases between them. The CDR3, as DNA: TGCGCCAGCAGCTTGGGGGAGATTGGAAACACCATATATTTT. Amino acids: CASSLGEIGNTIYF.

The chain carries TRBV4-3 and TRBJ2-1; no clear D gene. The CDR3 has 14 residues. CDR1 is LGHNA and CDR2 is YSLEER in the germline V gene. Trimming took off 0 bases at V and 5 bases at J, with 8 bases between the two ends. DNA for the CDR3: TGCGCCAGCAGCCAAGAGCGGCAGAACAATGAGCAGTTCTTC. Protein: CASSQERQNNEQFF.

In its sample, this clone was seen a few times. The J gene is TRBJ1-2, the V gene TRBV7-3; D possibly corresponds to TRBD1 (5 bases). CDR1 SGHTA and CDR2 FQGTGA come from the germline V gene. The V and J ends lost 0 bases and 7 bases respectively, with 9 bases between them. The CDR3 is 13 residues long. The CDR3 region is CASSLTREGGYTF. The CDR3 DNA sequence: TGTGCCAGCAGCTTAACCAGGGAAGGTGGCTACACCTTC.

The chain has TRBV5-1 and TRBJ1-4; D gene uncertain. V lost 0 bases to trimming and J lost 8 bases, with 14 bases between them. Germline loops: CDR1 SGHRS, CDR2 YFSETQ. The CDR3 is made up of 15 amino acids. The CDR3 spells CASSLGRAWGEKLFF. CDR3 in DNA: TGCGCCAGCAGCTTGGGGCGGGCATGGGGAGAAAAACTGTTTTTT.

The chain combines TRBV28 with TRBJ1-2, with TRBD1 matching over 7 bases. Germline V gene lookup returns CDR1 MDHEN and CDR2 SYDVKM. This CDR3 is 13 amino acids long. V gave up 8 bases and J gave up 8 bases; unmatched junction bases: 11. For the CDR3, the DNA is TGTGCCAGCTGGGACAGCCTCTTTAGGGGCTACACCTTC. It yields the protein CASWDSLFRGYTF.

The rearrangement links TRBV5-5 to TRBJ1-1; D remains ambiguous. The V end was cut by 1 base, the J end by 1 base, with 2 bases between. Germline V CDR1 and CDR2: SGHKS, YYEKEE (reference sequence). The CDR3 totals 12 residues. DNA of the CDR3: TGTGCCAGCAGCTTGCAGAACACTGAAGCTTTCTTT. This sequence encodes CASSLQNTEAFF.

The J gene is TRBJ1-2, the V gene TRBV10-3; 7 positions agree with TRBD1. Per the germline V gene, CDR1 is ENHRY and CDR2 is SYGVKD. With 2 bases clipped from V and 7 bases from J, the junction kept 13 bases outside the gene matches. This CDR3 region has 16 residues. This CDR3 reads CAISERTGGGGLGYTF. The CDR3 bases are TGTGCCATCAGTGAGAGGACAGGAGGAGGGGGTCTTGGCTACACCTTC.

J is TRBJ1-4 and V is TRBV5-6, with a tentative D call TRBD1 (5 bases). CDR1 is SGHDT, CDR2 YYEEEE, per germline. V dropped 1 base and J dropped 11 bases, with 12 bases sitting between them. This CDR3 region has 13 residues. The CDR3 coding sequence is TGTGCCAGCAGCTTGTTGTCAGGGAACAAACTGTTTTTT. Its translation: CASSLLSGNKLFF.

The chain links TRBV2 to TRBJ1-5, with TRBD1 identical over 7 bases. This CDR3 region has 14 residues. V was pared by 1 base and J by 6 bases, with 3 bases of the junction left unmatched. Looked up from germline, CDR1 is SNHLY and CDR2 is FYNNEI. For the CDR3, the DNA is TGTGCCAGCAGTGAAGGAGGGGGCGGTCAGCCCCAGCATTTT. The encoded protein is CASSEGGGGQPQHF.

The chain links TRBV28 to TRBJ1-2; 7 nucleotides match TRBD1. CDR3 length: 16 amino acids. CDR1 and CDR2 from the germline V gene are MDHEN and SYDVKM. Trimming removed 6 bases from V and 1 base from J; junction bases left unmatched: 11. This CDR3 is CASSTYDREVNYGYTF. The CDR3 DNA reads TGTGCCAGCAGCACATATGACAGGGAAGTTAACTATGGCTACACCTTC.

The rearrangement joins TRBV6-5 to TRBJ2-4; 7 nucleotides agree with TRBD2. V shed 5 bases, J shed 11 bases, and the junction held 6 bases outside the gene matches. Germline lookup yields CDR1 MNHEY and CDR2 SVGAGI. This CDR3 spans 12 amino acids. Here the CDR3 reads CASSPFAGVQYF. The CDR3 DNA sequence: TGTGCCAGCAGTCCCTTCGCGGGGGTTCAGTACTTC.

A remark on this clone: A read error may produce the germline difference seen at one junction end. The chain links TRBV6-1 to TRBJ1-2; 8 nucleotides agree with TRBD1. This CDR3 comprises 15 residues. CDR1 and CDR2 from the germline V gene are MNHNS and SASEGT. Written as DNA, the CDR3 is TGTGCCTGCAGTAAGACCGGACAGGGAAAGGAAGGCTACACCTTC. It yields the protein CACSKTGQGKEGYTF.

This clone was picked up a small number of times. This chain connects TRBV7-9 to TRBJ2-5, with D tentatively TRBD2 (5 bases). Trimming left V 2 bases short and J 4 bases short, with 11 bases between. Looked up from germline, CDR1 is SEHNR and CDR2 is FQNEAQ (reference sequence). This CDR3 has 14 amino acids. CDR3 region: CASSLSRGSETQYF. CDR3 DNA sequence: TGTGCCAGCAGCTTAAGTCGGGGATCAGAGACCCAGTACTTC.

V is TRBV7-9 and J is TRBJ2-5, with 7 nucleotides matching TRBD1. V lost 4 bases, J lost 7 bases, and 12 bases stayed unmatched. Germline V lookup: CDR1 SEHNR, CDR2 FQNEAQ (reference sequence). The CDR3 loop spans 15 amino acids. The DNA of the CDR3 is TGTGCCAGCAGCTCCTGGACAGGAGTCTTGCCGACCCAGTACTTC. Protein product: CASSSWTGVLPTQYF.

The chain couples TRBV7-3 to TRBJ2-1; perhaps TRBD1 as D (6 bases). The CDR3 spans 12 residues. V lost 6 bases and J lost 8, with 11 bases in between. Per the germline V gene, CDR1 is SGHTA and CDR2 is FQGTGA. The CDR3 protein is CASSPEGDEQFF. DNA for the CDR3: TGTGCCAGCAGTCCCGAGGGGGATGAGCAGTTCTTC.

The chain combines TRBV19 with TRBJ2-1; 7 positions match TRBD2. The CDR3 spans 14 residues. V was clipped by 5 bases and J by 9 bases; unmatched bases: 10. Germline V CDR1 and CDR2: LNHDA, SQIVND (reference sequence). The CDR3 sequence: CASSFLGGVSEQFF. DNA for the CDR3: TGTGCCAGTAGTTTCTTGGGAGGGGTTAGTGAGCAGTTCTTC.

The CDR3 reads CASSLKGLMGYDSPLHF. For the CDR3, the DNA is TGCGCCAGCAGCCTCAAGGGGCTAATGGGGTATGATTCACCCCTCCACTTT. The V call is TRBV5-1, the J call TRBJ1-6; maybe TRBD1 (5 bases). Trimming removed 4 bases from V and 8 bases from J, with 22 bases in between. The germline gives CDR1 SGHRS, CDR2 YFSETQ. This CDR3 has 17 amino acids.

The chain has TRBV11-2 and TRBJ1-2, with TRBD1 as a possible D gene (5 bases). V dropped 2 bases and J dropped 4 bases, with 5 bases sitting between them. CDR3 length: 12 amino acids. Per the germline V gene, CDR1 is SGHAT and CDR2 is FQNNGV. The CDR3 is CASSLQGYGYTF. CDR3 nucleotides: TGTGCCAGCAGCTTACAGGGCTATGGCTACACCTTC.

A remark on this clone: Within the sample, other DNA sequences also encode this same CDR3. This rearrangement joins TRBV7-9 to TRBJ2-5; 7 bases are shared with TRBD1. The CDR3 spans 14 residues. CDR1 and CDR2 (germline): SEHNR, FQNEAQ (reference sequence). J lost 5 bases, V lost 6 bases, and 9 bases had no gene match. The CDR3 DNA reads TGTGCCAGCAGTAAGGGCCTCAGGGGGGAGACCCAGTACTTC. Protein: CASSKGLRGETQYF.

The table lists this clone with a count of one. The chain combines TRBV11-2 with TRBJ2-1; 9 bases line up with TRBD2. The V gene end was trimmed by 4 bases and the J gene end by 12 bases; junction bases not matched to a gene: 1. The CDR3 spans 11 residues. Germline values: CDR1 SGHAT, CDR2 FQNNGV. CDR3 coding DNA: TGTGCCAGCAGCTCGGGACTAGCGCAGTTCTTC. Translating it yields CASSSGLAQFF. The variable domain in full, with the rest retrieved from reference TRBV11-2 and TRBJ2-1, is EAGVAQSPRYKIIEKRQSVAFWCNPISGHATLYWYQQILGQGPKLLIQFQNNGVVDDSQLPKDRFSAERLKGVDSTLKIQPAKLEDSAVYLCASSSGLAQFFGPGTRLTVL.

The chain links TRBV7-9 to TRBJ1-6; 12 nucleotides agree with TRBD1. The germline CDR1 and CDR2 sequences are SEHNR and FQNEAQ (reference sequence). With V trimmed by 5 bases and J by 5 bases, 4 bases remained unmatched. This CDR3 contains 16 residues. This chain's CDR3 is CASSPGQGAHNSPLHF. In DNA, the CDR3 is TGTGCCAGCAGCCCGGGACAGGGGGCCCATAATTCACCCCTCCACTTT.

The CDR3 sequence is CASSLAGANTGELFF. CDR3 coding DNA: TGTGCCAGCAGTTTAGCGGGGGCGAACACCGGGGAGCTGTTTTTT. The chain carries TRBV27 and TRBJ2-2, with 7 bases aligning to TRBD2. The junction had 0 bases not matched to a gene; V was cut back by 2 bases and J by 0 bases. The CDR3 length is 15 residues. Germline loops: CDR1 MNHEY, CDR2 SMNVEV (reference sequence).

This chain uses TRBV29-1 with TRBJ1-1, with TRBD1 as a possible D gene (6 bases). CDR3 size: 13 residues. CDR1 and CDR2 (germline): SQVTM, ANQGSEA. Trimming pared 6 bases from V and 0 bases from J, leaving 11 bases between. The CDR3 is CSVIGQLNTEAFF. The CDR3 coding sequence is TGCAGCGTCATAGGACAGTTGAACACTGAAGCTTTCTTT.

The J gene is TRBJ2-7, the V gene TRBV19, with 8 bases lining up with TRBD1. This CDR3 comprises 13 residues. CDR1 is LNHDA, CDR2 SQIVND, per germline (reference sequence). The trim removed 5 bases at V and 3 bases at J, leaving 3 bases unmatched. The CDR3 reads CASSPDRGYEQYF. In DNA, the CDR3 is TGTGCCAGTAGTCCCGACAGGGGCTACGAGCAGTACTTC.

This sequence joins TRBV9 and TRBJ2-1, with 9 bases matching TRBD1. In germline, CDR1 is SGDLS, CDR2 YYNGEE. With V trimmed by 4 bases and J by 3 bases, 5 bases remained unmatched. The CDR3 runs to 15 residues. The CDR3 DNA sequence: TGTGCCAGCAGCCCCAGGACAGGGGACTACAATGAGCAGTTCTTC. It translates to CASSPRTGDYNEQFF.

The J gene is TRBJ1-2, the V gene TRBV29-1; the D gene is possibly TRBD1 (5 bases). Germline values: CDR1 SQVTM, CDR2 ANQGSEA. V lost 3 bases and J 5 bases, leaving 13 bases between the germline ends. The CDR3 is 13 amino acids. This chain's CDR3 is CSVESQGIYGYTF. Written as DNA, the CDR3 is TGCAGCGTTGAGTCTCAGGGAATATATGGCTACACCTTC.

V usage is TRBV7-3 and J usage is TRBJ2-3; 13 nucleotides line up with TRBD2. Losses at the gene ends were 3 bases for V and 6 bases for J; bases not matched to a gene: 6. Per the germline V gene, CDR1 is SGHTA and CDR2 is FQGTGA. The CDR3 contains 16 residues. The CDR3 reads CASSFGLAGAADTQYF. DNA for the CDR3: TGTGCCAGCAGCTTCGGACTAGCGGGGGCCGCCGATACGCAGTATTTT.